The 18 T cell receptor beta chains below all came from one sample that was sequenced in a study. TCRdb re-derived calls from the RT-PCR reads in MiXCR, one entry per CDR3 protein. The sample includes more than 550,000 distinct CDR3 sequences, 14% of them seen just once. Specimen: memory CD4+ T cells from blood. All receptors derive from a female donor in good health, serving as a healthy control.

V and J are TRBV7-6 and TRBJ1-4; D is possibly TRBD1 (5 bases). The germline V gene encodes CDR1 SGHVS and CDR2 FNYEAQ. The CDR3 runs to 14 residues. The V end lost 5 bases, the J end lost 6 bases, and 13 bases lay between the germline ends. The CDR3 region has the DNA TGTGCCAGCAGCAAGGACACACTCGATGAAAAACTGTTTTTT. Its protein is CASSKDTLDEKLFF.

This clonotype was counted at least ten times. V gene TRBV7-2 combines with J gene TRBJ1-5; D unresolved. Trimming took off 5 bases at V and 5 bases at J, with 13 bases between the two ends. This CDR3 is built from 14 residues. The germline V gene encodes CDR1 SGHTA and CDR2 FQGNSA. CDR3: CASSLRHGDQPQHF. The CDR3 DNA sequence: TGTGCCAGCAGCCTAAGACACGGGGATCAGCCCCAGCATTTT. The complete variable domain, with remaining parts taken from reference TRBV7-2 and TRBJ1-5, reads GAGVSQSPSNKVTEKGKDVELRCDPISGHTALYWYRQSLGQGLEFLIYFQGNSAPDKSGLPSDRFSAERTGGSVSTLTIQRTQQEDSAVYLCASSLRHGDQPQHFGDGTRLSIL.

This clonotype turned up a few times. The chain combines TRBV5-4 with TRBJ2-3, with D tentatively TRBD2 (5 bases). The CDR3 is 15 amino acids. V lost 4 bases and J 0 bases, leaving 12 bases between the germline ends. The V gene's germline CDR1 is SGHNT and CDR2 YYREEE (reference sequence). CDR3 protein: CASSPQRISTDTQYF. DNA for the CDR3: TGTGCCAGCAGCCCTCAGCGGATTAGCACAGATACGCAGTATTTT.

This sequence joins TRBV12-5 and TRBJ1-4; perhaps TRBD1 as D (6 bases). V lost 2 bases and J 2 bases, leaving 30 bases between the germline ends. This CDR3 comprises 22 residues. Germline V lookup: CDR1 LGHNT, CDR2 FRNRAP. CDR3 coding DNA: TGTGCTAGTGGTTTGTGTATCGAACCGGGACACTTTTTGGGGTATACTAATGAAAAACTGTTTTTT. Amino acid sequence: CASGLCIEPGHFLGYTNEKLFF.

This clonotype was picked up many times. The chain recombines TRBV12-3 or TRBV12-4 with TRBJ1-1; 10 bases are shared with TRBD1. V shed 6 bases and J 4 bases; nucleotides not matched to a gene: 5. CDR3 size: 14 residues. CDR3: CASSTGTGVTEAFF. DNA of the CDR3: TGTGCCAGCAGCACCGGGACAGGGGTCACTGAAGCTTTCTTT.

The J gene is TRBJ2-5, the V gene TRBV20-1; the match to TRBD2 covers 14 bases. J was trimmed by 5 bases and V by 1 base; bases with no gene match: 6. The CDR3 is made up of 16 amino acids. Germline lookup yields CDR1 DFQATT and CDR2 SNEGSKA (reference sequence). CDR3 bases: TGCAGTGCTAGAGGGGCTCGACTAGCGGGAGGGGAGACCCAGTACTTC. Translation gives CSARGARLAGGETQYF.

In this sample, this clonotype turned up a few times. This chain connects TRBV20-1 to TRBJ2-5, with 8 bases identical to TRBD2. The CDR3 has 15 amino acids. Germline CDR1 is DFQATT and CDR2 is SNEGSKA (reference sequence). J was trimmed by 5 bases and V by 3 bases; bases with no gene match: 11. The CDR3 is CSASVSGSVMETQYF. The DNA of the CDR3 is TGCAGTGCTAGTGTCAGCGGGAGTGTAATGGAGACCCAGTACTTC.

V is TRBV19 and J is TRBJ2-4; 8 positions match TRBD1. V was clipped by 1 base and J by 4 bases; unmatched bases: 6. The length of the CDR3 is 16 residues. Germline CDR1 is LNHDA and CDR2 is SQIVND (reference sequence). The CDR3 loop is CASSIGQRTGKNIQYF. The CDR3 DNA reads as TGTGCCAGTAGTATAGGGCAAAGGACAGGGAAAAACATTCAGTACTTC.

The V gene is TRBV6-5, the J gene TRBJ2-6; D assignment may be TRBD1 or TRBD2 (6 bases each). The CDR3 covers 15 residues. Germline values: CDR1 MNHEY, CDR2 SVGAGI. The V end was cut by 7 bases, the J end by 2 bases, with 12 bases between. Here the CDR3 DNA reads TGTGCCAGCACATCAGGGGAGGCTGGGGCCAACGTCCTGACTTTC. Its translation is CASTSGEAGANVLTF.

This clonotype was detected many times. The chain links TRBV28 to TRBJ2-1; possible D gene TRBD2, 6 bases. This CDR3 contains 14 residues. Deletions cut 11 bases from V and 2 bases from J, with 16 bases between. Germline CDR1 MDHEN, CDR2 SYDVKM. CDR3 region: CAGKRGGAYNEQFF. The CDR3 nucleotides are TGTGCCGGTAAGAGAGGCGGGGCCTACAATGAGCAGTTCTTC. Using reference TRBV28 and TRBJ2-1 for the parts outside the CDR3, the full variable domain is DVKVTQSSRYLVKRTGEKVFLECVQDMDHENMFWYRQDPGLGLRLIYFSYDVKMKEKGDIPEGYSVSREKKERFSLILESASTNQTSMYLCAGKRGGAYNEQFFGPGTRLTVL.

This sequence joins TRBV9 and TRBJ2-7; maybe TRBD1 (5 bases). This CDR3 region has 18 residues. Germline CDR1 and CDR2: SGDLS and YYNGEE. Trimming shortened V by 0 bases and J by 0 bases, and 19 bases separated the two germline ends. The chain's CDR3 is CASSVAPPTTGFSYEQYF. The CDR3, as DNA: TGTGCCAGCAGCGTAGCCCCACCCACAACAGGCTTCTCCTACGAGCAGTACTTC.

This clonotype was seen many times. The chain recombines TRBV7-3 with TRBJ1-1; weak D call: TRBD1 (5 bases). Germline V gives CDR1 SGHTA, CDR2 FQGTGA. The CDR3 has 14 amino acids. V lost 1 base and J lost 5, with 11 bases in between. The CDR3 DNA sequence: TGTGCCAGCAGCTTAAATTCGGGGCTTACTGAAGCTTTCTTT. Translated: CASSLNSGLTEAFF.

This chain uses TRBV5-4 with TRBJ2-2; 7 positions agree with TRBD1. The germline V gene has CDR1 SGHNT and CDR2 YYREEE (reference sequence). The V and J ends lost 4 bases and 1 base, in that order; junction bases with no gene match: 7. CDR3 size: 16 residues. The CDR3 reads CASSDGRTGNTGELFF. The CDR3 bases are TGTGCCAGCAGCGACGGACGGACAGGGAACACCGGGGAGCTGTTTTTT. The full variable domain, its missing parts supplied by reference TRBV5-4 and TRBJ2-2, is ETGVTQSPTHLIKTRGQQVTLRCSSQSGHNTVSWYQQALGQGPQFIFQYYREEENGRGNFPPRFSGLQFPNYSSELNVNALELDDSALYLCASSDGRTGNTGELFFGEGSRLTVL.

This clonotype showed up just a few times. V usage is TRBV5-4 and J usage is TRBJ2-5; the D call may be TRBD1 or TRBD2 (5 bases each). The CDR3 totals 13 residues. Germline-derived CDR1 and CDR2 are SGHNT and YYREEE (reference sequence). Trimming took off 4 bases at V and 4 bases at J, with 11 bases between the two ends. The CDR3 coding sequence is TGTGCCAGCAGCATGCCGGGACGAGAGACCCAGTACTTC. Translating it yields CASSMPGRETQYF. Complete variable domain (other parts from reference TRBV5-4 and TRBJ2-5): ETGVTQSPTHLIKTRGQQVTLRCSSQSGHNTVSWYQQALGQGPQFIFQYYREEENGRGNFPPRFSGLQFPNYSSELNVNALELDDSALYLCASSMPGRETQYFGPGTRLLVL.

The chain combines TRBV5-1 with TRBJ2-3; D unclear. V was shortened by 0 bases and J by 1 base, with 6 bases between the two germline ends. This CDR3 region has 14 residues. Germline V CDR1 and CDR2: SGHRS, YFSETQ. The CDR3 DNA is TGCGCCAGCAGCTTGGATGCTCGCACAGATACGCAGTATTTT. This sequence encodes CASSLDARTDTQYF.

The rearrangement uses TRBV27 and TRBJ2-7, with D possibly called TRBD1 or TRBD2 (5 bases each). Trimming took 8 bases from V and 2 from J, leaving 16 bases between them. The CDR3 contains 14 residues. Germline V lookup: CDR1 MNHEY, CDR2 SMNVEV (reference sequence). Here the CDR3 reads CASGTSDRTYEQYF. The CDR3 coding sequence is TGTGCCAGCGGGACCTCAGACAGAACCTACGAGCAGTACTTC.

In this sample, this clonotype turned up many times. The V call is TRBV7-2, the J call TRBJ1-3; D is uncertain. Trimming removed 5 bases at V and 1 base at J, with 12 bases between. Per germline, CDR1 SGHTA and CDR2 FQGNSA. This CDR3 contains 15 residues. CDR3 nucleotides: TGTGCCAGCAGCGCAAGCCCGGGTTCTGGAAACACCATATATTTT. Its translation: CASSASPGSGNTIYF.

This clonotype has a handful of counts. The chain recombines TRBV5-5 with TRBJ2-7, with D tentatively TRBD1 (5 bases). The germline V gene has CDR1 SGHKS and CDR2 YYEKEE (reference sequence). The germline V and J ends were trimmed by 2 bases and 1 base, with 10 bases remaining between them. The CDR3 runs to 14 residues. The CDR3 nucleotides read TGTGCCAGCAGCTTCAGGGTAGCATCCTACGAGCAGTACTTC. Translated, it gives CASSFRVASYEQYF.